This is a list of T cell receptor beta chains from one sample in a study of response to subunit inactivated influenza vaccine. TCRdb independently ran MiXCR on the RT-PCR reads; one entry per CDR3 protein. The sample yields approximately 480,000 distinct CDR3 sequences, over 9.5% seen once. This material consisted of PBMCs from blood, taken about 40 days after vaccination. All receptors come from a man in his fifties who received an inactivated influenza vaccine. The conserved cysteine and the conserved F or W are not part of the CDR3 here. Each record gives: J gene, V gene, clone size, D gene, CDR3 protein. A D gene is named only where the DNA matches it firmly. The listing skips clone size in some rows; elsewhere it reads once, few, many or a size class.

TRBJ2-3,TRBV10-1,.,.,ASSDGGLSTDTQY
TRBJ2-7,TRBV7-2,.,.,ASSLFPLIGAGYEQY
TRBJ2-3,TRBV10-3,few,.,ATRRAGKAGDTQY
TRBJ1-1,TRBV29-1,many,.,SVGHRSDTEAF
TRBJ1-5,TRBV20-1,many,TRBD1,SAIDRAQPQH
TRBJ1-1,TRBV6-1,many,.,ASRLSGTIAF
TRBJ2-2,TRBV20-1,many,TRBD1,SAPRTGMDTGELF
TRBJ2-7,TRBV28,many,.,ASTLGYEQY
TRBJ1-1,TRBV6-1,.,.,ASSDSFLNTEAF
TRBJ1-4,TRBV7-9,few,.,ASSLVAAPTNEKLF
TRBJ2-7,TRBV12-3/TRBV12-4,many,.,ASSQGSGYEQY
TRBJ2-3,TRBV28,few,TRBD2,ASKPSRLAGGTDTQY
TRBJ2-1,TRBV6-2/TRBV6-3,.,TRBD2,ASSHLLADSYNEQF
TRBJ2-1,TRBV24-1,many,TRBD2,ATSGRGGRVAYEQF
TRBJ2-2,TRBV6-2/TRBV6-3,many,TRBD2,ASSSLTSRGELF
TRBJ2-1,TRBV7-9,few,TRBD1,ASSSPTTGDYNEQF
TRBJ2-3,TRBV7-2,.,.,ASSAKDSPSWTDTQY
TRBJ2-1,TRBV2,.,.,ASSVGFYNEQF
TRBJ2-3,TRBV27,few,.,ASSFGENTQY
TRBJ2-7,TRBV11-2,once,.,ASSLYRTPYEQY
TRBJ1-1,TRBV30,.,.,AWSGAIGTEAF
TRBJ2-3,TRBV7-9,.,.,ASSFPRPDTQY
TRBJ2-7,TRBV4-2,.,.,ASSQDLGRDTYEQY
TRBJ2-1,TRBV12-3/TRBV12-4,.,TRBD2,ASSLGSGLVGNEQF
TRBJ2-7,TRBV11-3,few,TRBD1,ASSNGQGGEQY
TRBJ1-1,TRBV18,few,TRBD1,ASSPAGQGRFAEAF
TRBJ2-7,TRBV12-3/TRBV12-4,.,.,ASSFTGTYHEQY
TRBJ2-1,TRBV11-2,.,TRBD1,ASTPILSGQGRGREGEQF
TRBJ1-1,TRBV6-6,many,.,ASSHNSLAEAF
TRBJ1-2,TRBV12-3/TRBV12-4,.,.,ASSLEGVYGYT